These 6 T cell receptor beta chains came from one sample sequenced in a study of T cells in Graves' hyperthyroidism and ophthalmopathy. Amplification targeted TCR beta CDR3 regions from RNA transcripts. HTBI primers drove first-round RT-PCR of the TCR CDR3. TCRdb reprocessed the multiplex PCR reads via MiXCR and lists one record per CDR3 protein. The sample records approximately 200,000 distinct CDR3 sequences, approximately 16% being singletons. The sequencing sample was made of blood. These receptors were taken from a man aged 35 to 55 with Graves' hyperthyroidism.

This chain links TRBV7-9 with TRBJ1-2, with TRBD1 matching over 7 bases. J lost 1 base, V lost 7 bases, and 6 bases had no gene match. The germline V gene encodes CDR1 SEHNR and CDR2 FQNEAQ (reference sequence). The CDR3 contains 14 residues. CDR3 nucleotide sequence: TGTGCCAGCACCACCCGACAGGGTAACTATGGCTACACCTTC. Protein: CASTTRQGNYGYTF.

This clonotype was picked up many times. The gene calls are TRBV5-6 and TRBJ2-3; 16 positions match TRBD2. J gave up 5 bases and V 4 bases, and 4 bases lay outside the gene matches. Germline V gene lookup returns CDR1 SGHDT and CDR2 YYEEEE. This CDR3 has 16 residues. The CDR3: CASSGGLAGGQDTQYF. In DNA, the CDR3 is TGTGCCAGCAGCGGGGGACTAGCGGGGGGGCAAGATACGCAGTATTTT. The variable domain in full, with the rest retrieved from reference TRBV5-6 and TRBJ2-3, is DAGVTQSPTHLIKTRGQQVTLRCSPKSGHDTVSWYQQALGQGPQFIFQYYEEEERQRGNFPDRFSGHQFPNYSSELNVNALLLGDSALYLCASSGGLAGGQDTQYFGPGTRLTVL.

This clonotype was detected ten times or more. The chain carries TRBV10-3 and TRBJ2-4; perhaps TRBD1 as D (6 bases). This CDR3 contains 14 residues. The V end lost 10 bases, the J end lost 4 bases, and 17 bases lay between the germline ends. Germline lookup yields CDR1 ENHRY and CDR2 SYGVKD. As DNA, the CDR3 is TGTGCCACGGGTCGAGCCAGGGGTAAAAACATTCAGTACTTC. It is translated as CATGRARGKNIQYF.

This clonotype came up many times. The chain carries TRBV29-1 and TRBJ2-7; TRBD1 matches 8 bases. In germline, CDR1 is SQVTM, CDR2 ANQGSEA. Losses at the gene ends were 7 bases for V and 4 bases for J; bases not matched to a gene: 12. The CDR3 has 14 residues. The CDR3 is CSATGQGKRYEQYF. CDR3 sequence (DNA): TGCAGCGCCACCGGACAGGGCAAGAGGTACGAGCAGTACTTC.

This clonotype was counted ten times or more. The V call is TRBV28, the J call TRBJ1-6, with D hard to call. Germline assignment: CDR1 MDHEN and CDR2 SYDVKM. V was cut by 1 base and J by 0 bases, with 7 bases left in between. The CDR3 runs 16 residues. CDR3 bases: TGTGCCAGCAGTTTATTGGCGAGCTCCTATAATTCACCCCTCCACTTT. As protein: CASSLLASSYNSPLHF.

The sample holds many counts of this clonotype. The gene calls are TRBV7-2 and TRBJ2-7; D may correspond to TRBD1 or TRBD2 (6 bases each). Looked up from germline, CDR1 is SGHTA and CDR2 is FQGNSA. CDR3 size: 15 residues. V dropped 6 bases and J dropped 0 bases, with 15 bases sitting between them. The chain's CDR3 is CASSRGQPLSYEQYF. CDR3 DNA: TGTGCCAGCAGTCGGGGGCAGCCGCTCTCCTACGAGCAGTACTTC.